This T cell receptor (beta chain) was recovered during a study of cytomegalovirus exposure and HLA in healthy donors. Clones were sequenced by immunoSEQ multiplex PCR, and TCRdb holds only the in-frame ones, with some missing. Of 250,000 to 300,000 clones listed, around 91% are singletons. Germline CDR1 and CDR2: MGHRA and YSYEKL. The germline V and J ends were trimmed by 1 base and 0 bases, with 7 bases remaining between them. The CDR3 runs to 15 residues. The chain is built from TRBV4-1 and TRBJ1-3; D call uncertain. This clonotype was obtained from a woman in her late teens or twenties in good health and CMV-seronegative. Sequences were obtained from PBMCs. The CDR3 spells CASSQVGFSGNTIYF. CDR3 in DNA: TGCGCCAGCAGCCAAGTTGGCTTCTCTGGAAACACCATATATTTT.